The rows below give T cell receptor beta chains drawn from one sample of a study of blood T cell repertoires in COVID-19. Only in-frame clones appear in the TCRdb table, and some are missing; sequencing was by immunoSEQ multiplex PCR. The table records 210,000 or so clones, 80% to 90% of them present only once. Sequencing used peripheral blood. These receptors were obtained from a man in his forties or fifties with acute or convalescent COVID-19. CDR3s include the opening cysteine and the closing phenylalanine or tryptophan. Each record gives: CDR3 DNA, CDR3 protein, D gene, clone size, J gene, V gene. D genes are given only for firm matches. Expanded clones get a size class; other rows say once, few or many, or leave the size out.

CDR3nt: TGTGCCAGCAGTGAGGACTCGGCCCGGAACACTGAAGCTTTCTTT
CDR3aa: CASSEDSARNTEAFF
d_gene: NA
abundance: NA
j_gene: TRBJ1-1
v_gene: TRBV2

CDR3nt: TGTGCCAGCAGTGAATGGTCAGGGGGAGTGGGCAATGAGCAGTTCTTC
CDR3aa: CASSEWSGGVGNEQFF
d_gene: TRBD1
abundance: NA
j_gene: TRBJ2-1
v_gene: TRBV6-1

CDR3nt: TGTGCCAGCAGCTTTCCAACCGGAGGTACTGAAGCTTTCTTT
CDR3aa: CASSFPTGGTEAFF
d_gene: NA
abundance: NA
j_gene: TRBJ1-1
v_gene: TRBV7-9

CDR3nt: TGTGCCAGTAGTCCCCGCCCGTGGGGGCGAGGAACTGAAGCTTTCTTT
CDR3aa: CASSPRPWGRGTEAFF
d_gene: NA
abundance: NA
j_gene: TRBJ1-1
v_gene: TRBV19

CDR3nt: TGTGCCAGCAACCCACAGGGACCCTATGGCTACACCTTC
CDR3aa: CASNPQGPYGYTF
d_gene: NA
abundance: NA
j_gene: TRBJ1-2
v_gene: TRBV6-5

CDR3nt: TGTGCCAGCAGTTATCTAGGGGGACTAAATGAGCAGTTCTTC
CDR3aa: CASSYLGGLNEQFF
d_gene: NA
abundance: NA
j_gene: TRBJ2-1
v_gene: TRBV6-5

CDR3nt: TGTGCCAGCAGCCGACGGGACAGCCATAATGAAAAACTGTTTTTT
CDR3aa: CASSRRDSHNEKLFF
d_gene: TRBD1
abundance: once
j_gene: TRBJ1-4
v_gene: TRBV3-1/TRBV3-2

CDR3nt: TGCGCCAGCAGCTTGGCCGTAACAGAGCAGTTCTTC
CDR3aa: CASSLAVTEQFF
d_gene: NA
abundance: NA
j_gene: TRBJ2-1
v_gene: TRBV5-1

CDR3nt: TGTGCCAGCAGCTTAACACAGGGTAAGGGAGCAGATACGCAGTATTTT
CDR3aa: CASSLTQGKGADTQYF
d_gene: NA
abundance: NA
j_gene: TRBJ2-3
v_gene: TRBV7-9

CDR3nt: TGCGCCAGCAGCCAAGAAAGGGGGCACGAGCAGTACTTC
CDR3aa: CASSQERGHEQYF
d_gene: TRBD1
abundance: NA
j_gene: TRBJ2-7
v_gene: TRBV4-1

CDR3nt: TGTGCCAGCAGTTTATTAGGGGACTCATACCAAGAGACCCAGTACTTC
CDR3aa: CASSLLGDSYQETQYF
d_gene: NA
abundance: NA
j_gene: TRBJ2-5
v_gene: TRBV28

CDR3nt: TGTGCTAGTGGTTTTACAGGGAGGGAGCCAGCTTTCTTT
CDR3aa: CASGFTGREPAFF
d_gene: NA
abundance: NA
j_gene: TRBJ1-1
v_gene: TRBV12-5

CDR3nt: TGTGCCAGCAGCCCGGGACAGAATTCACCCCTCCACTTT
CDR3aa: CASSPGQNSPLHF
d_gene: TRBD1
abundance: NA
j_gene: TRBJ1-6
v_gene: TRBV7-2

CDR3nt: TGTGCCAGCAGTTACCTGGGACAGGGGGAGGCATATGGCTACACCTTC
CDR3aa: CASSYLGQGEAYGYTF
d_gene: TRBD1
abundance: NA
j_gene: TRBJ1-2
v_gene: TRBV6-5

CDR3nt: TGTGCCAGCAGCCAAGACAGGGGGCAAAGATTTAATTCACCCCTCCACTTT
CDR3aa: CASSQDRGQRFNSPLHF
d_gene: TRBD1
abundance: NA
j_gene: TRBJ1-6
v_gene: TRBV4-2

CDR3nt: TGTGCCAGCAGCCCAGGAGGGACTAACACCATATATTTT
CDR3aa: CASSPGGTNTIYF
d_gene: NA
abundance: NA
j_gene: TRBJ1-3
v_gene: TRBV7-9